The subject of this entry is one TCR beta chain. The source of the sample is a study of blood T cell repertoires in COVID-19. The overall study: From T cells, B-cell-depleted T cells, or PBMCs came the material, which was cDNA or gDNA.

Method: immunoSEQ multiplex PCR; TCRdb's copy keeps in-frame clones and lacks some. The table lists a few hundred thousand clones, about 88% of them singletons. The ends were cut back, 0 bases at V and 6 bases at J, with 6 bases in the middle. The CDR3 loop spans 13 amino acids. The germline gives CDR1 LNHNV, CDR2 YYDKDF (reference sequence). The TCR comes from a woman younger than 30 who had been exposed to COVID-19. Material: PBMCs or T cells enriched from blood (not recorded which). The chain employs TRBV15 and TRBJ2-1; weak D call: TRBD1 (6 bases). CDR3 region: CATSRDRGNEQFF. The CDR3 DNA is TGTGCCACCAGCAGAGACAGGGGCAATGAGCAGTTCTTC.